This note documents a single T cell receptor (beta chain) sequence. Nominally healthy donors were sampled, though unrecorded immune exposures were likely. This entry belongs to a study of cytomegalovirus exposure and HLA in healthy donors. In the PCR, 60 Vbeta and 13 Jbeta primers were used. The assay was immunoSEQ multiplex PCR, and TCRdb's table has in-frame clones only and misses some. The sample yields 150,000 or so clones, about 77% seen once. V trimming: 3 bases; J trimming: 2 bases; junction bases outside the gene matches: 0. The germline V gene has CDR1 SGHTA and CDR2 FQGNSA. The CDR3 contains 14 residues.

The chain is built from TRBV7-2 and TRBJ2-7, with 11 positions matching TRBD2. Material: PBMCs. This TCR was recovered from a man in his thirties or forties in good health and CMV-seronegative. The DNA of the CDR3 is TGTGCCAGCAGCTTTAGCGGGGGGGCCTACGAGCAGTACTTC. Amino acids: CASSFSGGAYEQYF.